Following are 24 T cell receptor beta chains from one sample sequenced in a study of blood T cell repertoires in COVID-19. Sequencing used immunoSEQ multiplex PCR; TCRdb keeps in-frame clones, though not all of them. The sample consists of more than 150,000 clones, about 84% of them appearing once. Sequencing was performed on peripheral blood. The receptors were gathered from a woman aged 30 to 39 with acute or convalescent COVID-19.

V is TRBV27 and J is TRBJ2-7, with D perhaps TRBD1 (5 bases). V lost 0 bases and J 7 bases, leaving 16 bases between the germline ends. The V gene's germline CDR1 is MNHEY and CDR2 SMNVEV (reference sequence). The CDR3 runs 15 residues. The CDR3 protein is CASSLSPGRVNEQYF. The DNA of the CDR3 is TGTGCCAGCAGTTTATCCCCCGGCAGGGTGAATGAGCAGTACTTC.

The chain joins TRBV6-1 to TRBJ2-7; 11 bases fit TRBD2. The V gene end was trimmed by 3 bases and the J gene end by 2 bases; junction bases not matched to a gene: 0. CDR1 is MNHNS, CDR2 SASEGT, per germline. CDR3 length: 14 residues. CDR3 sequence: CASSETSGTYEQYF. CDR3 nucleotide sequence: TGTGCCAGCAGTGAGACTAGCGGGACCTACGAGCAGTACTTC.

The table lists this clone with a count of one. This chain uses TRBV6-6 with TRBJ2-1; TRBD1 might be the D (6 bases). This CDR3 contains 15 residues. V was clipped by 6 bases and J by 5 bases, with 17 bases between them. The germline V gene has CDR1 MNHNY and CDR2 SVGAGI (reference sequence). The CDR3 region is CASSGGQTHNNEQFF. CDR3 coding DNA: TGTGCCAGCAGCGGCGGACAGACTCATAACAATGAGCAGTTCTTC.

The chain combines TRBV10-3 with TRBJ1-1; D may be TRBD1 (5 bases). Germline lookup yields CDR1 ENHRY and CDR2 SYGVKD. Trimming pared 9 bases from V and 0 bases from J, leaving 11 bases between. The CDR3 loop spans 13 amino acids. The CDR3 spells CAMEQALNTEAFF. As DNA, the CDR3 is TGTGCCATGGAACAGGCTTTGAACACTGAAGCTTTCTTT.

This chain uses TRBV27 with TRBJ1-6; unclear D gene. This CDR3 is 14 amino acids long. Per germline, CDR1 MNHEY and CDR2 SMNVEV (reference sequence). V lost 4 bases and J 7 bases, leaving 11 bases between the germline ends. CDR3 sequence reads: CASSSWRQNSPLHF. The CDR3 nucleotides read TGTGCCAGCAGTTCCTGGCGGCAGAATTCACCCCTCCACTTT.

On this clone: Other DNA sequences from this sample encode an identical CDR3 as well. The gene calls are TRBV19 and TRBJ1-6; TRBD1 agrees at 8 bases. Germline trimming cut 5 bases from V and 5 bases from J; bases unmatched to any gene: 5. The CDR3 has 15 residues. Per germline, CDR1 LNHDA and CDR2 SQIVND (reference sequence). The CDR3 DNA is TGTGCCAGTAGTTCCGGGACAGGAAATAATTCACCCCTCCACTTT. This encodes CASSSGTGNNSPLHF.

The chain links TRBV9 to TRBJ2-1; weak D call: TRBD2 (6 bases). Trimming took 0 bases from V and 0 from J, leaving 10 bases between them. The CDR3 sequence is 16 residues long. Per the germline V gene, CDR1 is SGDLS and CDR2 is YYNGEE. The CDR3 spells CASSVVAVSSYNEQFF. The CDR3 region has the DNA TGTGCCAGCAGCGTAGTAGCGGTGAGCTCCTACAATGAGCAGTTCTTC.

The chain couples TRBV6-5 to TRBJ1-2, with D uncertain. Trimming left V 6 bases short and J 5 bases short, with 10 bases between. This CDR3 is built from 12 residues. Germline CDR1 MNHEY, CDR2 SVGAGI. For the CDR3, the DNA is TGTGCCAGCAGGGCAAGAACGTATGGCTACACCTTC. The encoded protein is CASRARTYGYTF.

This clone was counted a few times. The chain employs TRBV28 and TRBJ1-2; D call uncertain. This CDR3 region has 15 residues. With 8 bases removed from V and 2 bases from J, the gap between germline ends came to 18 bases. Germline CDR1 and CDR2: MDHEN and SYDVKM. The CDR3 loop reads CASGGRGSVNYGYTF. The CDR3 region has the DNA TGTGCCAGCGGTGGACGGGGAAGTGTGAACTATGGCTACACCTTC.

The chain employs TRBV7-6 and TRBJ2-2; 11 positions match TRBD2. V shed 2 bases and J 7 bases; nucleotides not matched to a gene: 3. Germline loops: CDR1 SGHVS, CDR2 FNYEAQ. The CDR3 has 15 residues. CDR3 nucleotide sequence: TGTGCCAGCAGCTTAACGACTAGCGGGAACGGGGAGCTGTTTTTT. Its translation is CASSLTTSGNGELFF.

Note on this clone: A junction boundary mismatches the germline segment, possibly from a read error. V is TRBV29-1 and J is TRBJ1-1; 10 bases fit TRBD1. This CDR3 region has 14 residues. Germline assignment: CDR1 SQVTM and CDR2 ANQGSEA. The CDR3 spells CSVLPTGGYTEAFF. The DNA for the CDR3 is TGCAGCGTCCTGCCGACAGGGGGCTACACAGAAGCTTTCTTT.

The CDR3 reads CSVGTSGFNEQYF. CDR3 DNA sequence: TGCAGCGTTGGGACTAGCGGGTTCAACGAGCAGTACTTC. This chain connects TRBV29-1 to TRBJ2-7, with TRBD2 matching 11 bases. Germline V lookup: CDR1 SQVTM, CDR2 ANQGSEA. The CDR3 sequence is 13 residues long. Unmatched junction bases numbered 4, after V lost 4 bases and J lost 5 bases.

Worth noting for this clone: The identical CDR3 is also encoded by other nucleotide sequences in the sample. This CDR3 reads CASSPGQGDYGYTF. The DNA of the CDR3 is TGTGCCAGCAGCCCCGGACAGGGGGACTATGGCTACACCTTC. The V gene is TRBV4-2, the J gene TRBJ1-2, with 10 bases fitting TRBD1. J gave up 3 bases and V 4 bases, and 2 bases lay outside the gene matches. This CDR3 has 14 residues. Per germline, CDR1 LGHNA and CDR2 YNFKEQ.

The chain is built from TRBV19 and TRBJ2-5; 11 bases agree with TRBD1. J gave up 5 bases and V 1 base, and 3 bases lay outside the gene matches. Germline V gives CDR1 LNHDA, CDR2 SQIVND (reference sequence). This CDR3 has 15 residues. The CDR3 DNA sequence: TGTGCCAGTAGTATAGGGACAGGGGGCGGCGAGACCCAGTACTTC. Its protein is CASSIGTGGGETQYF.

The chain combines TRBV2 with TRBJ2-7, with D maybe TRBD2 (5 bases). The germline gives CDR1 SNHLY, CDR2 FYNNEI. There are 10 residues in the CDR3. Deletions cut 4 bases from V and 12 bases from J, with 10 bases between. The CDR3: CASSGGAGYF. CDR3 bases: TGTGCCAGCAGTGGCGGTGCGGGGTACTTC.

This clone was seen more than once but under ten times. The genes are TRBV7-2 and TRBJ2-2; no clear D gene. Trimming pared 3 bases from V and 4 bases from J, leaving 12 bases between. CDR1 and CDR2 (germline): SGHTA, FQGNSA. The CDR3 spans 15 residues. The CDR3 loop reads CASSFLAGVTGELFF. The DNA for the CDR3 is TGTGCCAGCAGCTTTCTGGCCGGAGTCACCGGGGAGCTGTTTTTT. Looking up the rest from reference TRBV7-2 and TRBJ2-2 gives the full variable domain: GAGVSQSPSNKVTEKGKDVELRCDPISGHTALYWYRQSLGQGLEFLIYFQGNSAPDKSGLPSDRFSAERTGGSVSTLTIQRTQQEDSAVYLCASSFLAGVTGELFFGEGSRLTVL.

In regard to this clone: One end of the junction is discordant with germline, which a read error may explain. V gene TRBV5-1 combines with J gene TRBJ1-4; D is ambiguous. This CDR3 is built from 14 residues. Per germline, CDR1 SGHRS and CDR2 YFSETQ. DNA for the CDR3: TGCGCCTGCAGACCATCCAGGACTAATGAAAAACTGTTTTTT. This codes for CACRPSRTNEKLFF.

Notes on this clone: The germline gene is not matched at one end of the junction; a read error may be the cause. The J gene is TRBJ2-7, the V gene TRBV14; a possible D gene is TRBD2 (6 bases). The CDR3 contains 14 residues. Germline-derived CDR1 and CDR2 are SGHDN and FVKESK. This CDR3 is CASSQASGPARQYF. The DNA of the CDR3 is TGTGCCAGCAGTCAAGCCAGCGGGCCTGCCAGGCAGTACTTC.

CDR3 bases: TGTGCCAGCAGCGTAGGGGGACAGACCAATTCACCCCTCCACTTT. Amino acid sequence: CASSVGGQTNSPLHF. The J gene is TRBJ1-6, the V gene TRBV9; 7 bases are a match to TRBD1. The V gene's germline CDR1 is SGDLS and CDR2 YYNGEE. The length of the CDR3 is 15 residues. The ends lost 0 bases at V and 7 bases at J; junction bases unmatched: 4. The full variable domain, rest sourced from reference TRBV9 and TRBJ1-6, is DSGVTQTPKHLITATGQRVTLRCSPRSGDLSVYWYQQSLDQGLQFLIQYYNGEERAKGNILERFSAQQFPDLHSELNLSSLELGDSALYFCASSVGGQTNSPLHFGNGTRLTVT.

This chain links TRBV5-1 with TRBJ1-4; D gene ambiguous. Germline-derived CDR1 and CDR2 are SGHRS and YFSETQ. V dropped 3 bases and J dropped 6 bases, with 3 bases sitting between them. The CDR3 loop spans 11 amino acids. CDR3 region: CASSSDEKLFF. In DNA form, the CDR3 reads TGCGCCAGCAGCTCGGATGAAAAACTGTTTTTT. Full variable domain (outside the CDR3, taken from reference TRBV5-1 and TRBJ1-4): KAGVTQTPRYLIKTRGQQVTLSCSPISGHRSVSWYQQTPGQGLQFLFEYFSETQRNKGNFPGRFSGRQFSNSRSEMNVSTLELGDSALYLCASSSDEKLFFGSGTQLSVL.

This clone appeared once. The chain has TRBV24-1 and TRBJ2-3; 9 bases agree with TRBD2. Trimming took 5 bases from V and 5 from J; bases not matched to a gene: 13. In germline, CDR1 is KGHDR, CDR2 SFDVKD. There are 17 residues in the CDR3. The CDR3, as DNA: TGTGCCACCAGTGTCCAGACTAGCGGCTTGGCAGGAGATACGCAGTATTTT. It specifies CATSVQTSGLAGDTQYF.

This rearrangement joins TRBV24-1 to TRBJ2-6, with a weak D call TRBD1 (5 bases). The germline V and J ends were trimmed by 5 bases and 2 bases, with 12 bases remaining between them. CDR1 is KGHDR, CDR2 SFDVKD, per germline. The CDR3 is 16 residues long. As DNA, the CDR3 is TGTGCCACCAGTGGTCTAGACAGCGCTGGGGCCAACGTCCTGACTTTC. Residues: CATSGLDSAGANVLTF.

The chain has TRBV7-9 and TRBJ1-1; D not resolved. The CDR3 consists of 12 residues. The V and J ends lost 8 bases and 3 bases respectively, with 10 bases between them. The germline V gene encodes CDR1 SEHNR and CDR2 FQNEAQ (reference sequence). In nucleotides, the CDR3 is TGTGCCAGCGTCGAGGGATACACTGAAGCTTTCTTT. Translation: CASVEGYTEAFF.

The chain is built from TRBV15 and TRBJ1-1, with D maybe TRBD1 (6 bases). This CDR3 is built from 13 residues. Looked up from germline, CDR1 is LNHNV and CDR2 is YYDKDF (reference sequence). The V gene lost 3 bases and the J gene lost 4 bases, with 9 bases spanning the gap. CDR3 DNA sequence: TGTGCCACCAGCAGGACAGGCCTCACTGAAGCTTTCTTT. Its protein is CATSRTGLTEAFF.